The rows below give T cell receptor beta chains drawn from one sample of a study of blood T cell repertoires in COVID-19. The method was immunoSEQ multiplex PCR; TCRdb's version includes in-frame clones alone and lacks a portion of them. In the table there are about 140,000 clones, 80% to 90% of which are singletons. Specimen: peripheral blood. Every receptor here comes from a man in his fifties or sixties with active or convalescent COVID-19. Each CDR3 is given with its conserved first and last residue. A D gene is named only where the DNA matches it firmly. Only some rows state a clone size, as once, few, many or a class for expanded clones.

D gene	clone size	V gene	J gene	CDR3 protein	CDR3 DNA
TRBD2	-	TRBV7-8	TRBJ2-3	CASSLWKREFGDTQYF	TGTGCCAGCAGCCTCTGGAAGCGGGAGTTCGGAGATACGCAGTATTTT
-	-	TRBV5-8	TRBJ2-5	CASSPGETQYF	TGTGCCAGCAGCCCCGGGGAGACCCAGTACTTC
-	-	TRBV6-5	TRBJ2-2	CASSSGTGELFF	TGTGCCAGCAGTTCGGGAACCGGGGAGCTGTTTTTT
-	-	TRBV19	TRBJ1-1	CASSIGSSTEAFF	TGTGCCAGTAGTATTGGGAGTAGCACTGAAGCTTTCTTT
-	-	TRBV6-1	TRBJ2-5	CASSDAGTNKETQYF	TGTGCCAGCAGTGACGCCGGGACAAATAAAGAGACCCAGTACTTC
TRBD1	-	TRBV20-1	TRBJ1-6	CSASRDSGRSPLHF	TGCAGTGCTAGTCGGGACAGCGGACGTTCACCCCTCCACTTT
-	few	TRBV24-1	TRBJ2-3	CATSARGGGVADTQYF	TGTGCCACCAGTGCCCGTGGAGGAGGGGTAGCAGATACGCAGTATTTT
-	-	TRBV30	TRBJ2-7	CAWGKVRDRFYEQYF	TGTGCCTGGGGTAAGGTACGCGACAGGTTCTACGAGCAGTACTTC
-	-	TRBV27	TRBJ1-2	CASSRGGRYGYTF	TGTGCCAGCAGCCGGGGGGGTCGGTATGGCTACACCTTC
-	-	TRBV5-1	TRBJ2-6	CASSFQGYGANVLTF	TGCGCCAGCAGCTTCCAGGGTTATGGGGCCAACGTCCTGACTTTC
-	-	TRBV5-5	TRBJ2-5	CASSLGTGLTSETQYF	TGTGCCAGCAGCTTGGGGACCGGACTGACTTCAGAGACCCAGTACTTC
TRBD1	-	TRBV6-5	TRBJ2-1	CASRRDRGVYNEQFF	TGTGCCAGCAGGCGGGACAGGGGTGTTTACAATGAGCAGTTCTTC
TRBD1	-	TRBV5-1	TRBJ1-1	CASRGRGQGGHVNTEAFF	TGCGCCAGCAGGGGCCGGGGACAGGGGGGCCATGTGAACACTGAAGCTTTCTTT
-	-	TRBV28	TRBJ1-5	CASSLSGQYSNQPQHF	TGTGCCAGCAGTTTATCAGGACAGTATAGCAATCAGCCCCAGCATTTT
-	-	TRBV28	TRBJ1-2	CASSLSDRYLGYTF	TGTGCCAGCAGTTTATCGGACAGATATCTAGGCTACACCTTC
-	-	TRBV28	TRBJ1-5	CASSRDTSNQPQHF	TGTGCCAGCAGTCGGGACACTTCCAATCAGCCCCAGCATTTT
-	-	TRBV27	TRBJ2-1	CASSLRTGFTNNEQFF	TGTGCCAGCAGTTTACGAACAGGATTCACCAACAATGAGCAGTTCTTC
-	-	TRBV2	TRBJ1-1	CASTSHSLNTEAFF	TGTGCCAGCACCTCTCATAGTCTGAACACTGAAGCTTTCTTT
TRBD2	once	TRBV3-1/TRBV3-2	TRBJ2-7	CASSQIPRTSGRWYEQYF	TGTGCCAGCAGCCAAATTCCTCGGACTAGCGGGAGATGGTACGAGCAGTACTTC
-	once	TRBV24-1	TRBJ2-1	CATMHSALYNEQFF	TGTGCCACCATGCACAGTGCCCTATACAATGAGCAGTTCTTC
-	-	TRBV5-5	TRBJ1-2	CASSLVSGSGYGYTF	TGTGCCAGCAGCTTGGTCTCGGGGAGCGGCTATGGCTACACCTTC
TRBD2	-	TRBV5-8	TRBJ2-1	CASSIAGGPYNEQFF	TGTGCCAGCAGCATAGCGGGAGGGCCATACAATGAGCAGTTCTTC
-	-	TRBV19	TRBJ1-4	CASSSQYRSPNEKLFF	TGTGCCAGTAGTAGTCAATACAGGTCACCTAATGAAAAACTGTTTTTT
TRBD1	-	TRBV11-3	TRBJ2-1	CASSLARQGAANEQFF	TGTGCCAGCAGCTTAGCCAGACAGGGGGCTGCGAATGAGCAGTTCTTC
-	-	TRBV7-9	TRBJ1-1	CASSFQEAFF	TGTGCCAGCAGCTTCCAGGAAGCTTTCTTT
TRBD1	-	TRBV30	TRBJ1-5	CAWSTGQGRGPQHF	TGTGCCTGGAGTACGGGACAGGGTAGGGGGCCCCAGCATTTT
TRBD1	once	TRBV5-1	TRBJ1-1	CASSLRQGAQGTEAFF	TGCGCCAGCAGCCTGAGGCAGGGGGCGCAGGGCACTGAAGCTTTCTTT
-	-	TRBV18	TRBJ2-1	CASSPLGTYNEQFF	TGTGCCAGCTCACCACTCGGGACCTACAATGAGCAGTTCTTC
-	-	TRBV9	TRBJ1-3	CASSVSPGTPRGNTIYF	TGTGCCAGCAGCGTATCCCCGGGGACACCTAGGGGAAACACCATATATTTT
-	-	TRBV6-2/TRBV6-3	TRBJ1-5	CASTPAGLTPNQPQHF	TGTGCCAGCACCCCAGCGGGCTTAACCCCCAATCAGCCCCAGCATTTT
-	-	TRBV9	TRBJ2-6	CASSAYRGYREDSGANVLTF	TGTGCCAGCAGCGCATACAGGGGATACAGGGAGGACTCTGGGGCCAACGTCCTGACTTTC
-	-	TRBV27	TRBJ1-6	CASSANLWAGVNSPLHF	TGTGCCAGCAGCGCCAATCTGTGGGCAGGGGTTAATTCACCCCTCCACTTT
-	-	TRBV7-9	TRBJ2-5	CASSLGASNYQETQYF	TGTGCCAGCAGCTTAGGGGCTAGCAATTACCAAGAGACCCAGTACTTC
TRBD2	-	TRBV4-1	TRBJ2-6	CASSQGLAGVGANVLTF	TGCGCCAGCAGCCAAGGGCTAGCGGGAGTTGGGGCCAACGTCCTGACTTTC
TRBD2	once	TRBV10-2	TRBJ2-7	CASGGGLAGPEQYF	TGCGCCAGCGGAGGGGGACTAGCGGGACCCGAGCAGTACTTC
TRBD1	-	TRBV11-2	TRBJ1-2	CASSPSGQLNYGYTF	TGTGCCAGCAGCCCGTCGGGACAGCTTAACTATGGCTACACCTTC
TRBD2	-	TRBV29-1	TRBJ2-3	CSAKTSGTGADTQYF	TGCAGCGCAAAGACTAGCGGAACAGGGGCAGATACGCAGTATTTT
-	-	TRBV7-2	TRBJ1-1	CASSSNQVTEAFF	TGTGCCAGCAGCTCCAACCAGGTCACTGAAGCTTTCTTT
TRBD2	-	TRBV2	TRBJ2-3	CASARLAGIDTQYF	TGTGCCAGCGCTCGACTAGCGGGGATAGATACGCAGTATTTT
TRBD1	-	TRBV6-6	TRBJ1-5	CASSPRDRGTNQPQHF	TGTGCCAGCAGTCCCCGGGACAGGGGAACCAATCAGCCCCAGCATTTT
-	-	TRBV9	TRBJ2-4	CASSVVPGNIQYF	TGTGCCAGCAGCGTAGTCCCAGGAAACATTCAGTACTTC
-	-	TRBV27	TRBJ1-1	CASRPRGGTEAFF	TGTGCCAGCAGACCCAGGGGCGGGACTGAAGCTTTCTTT
-	once	TRBV5-1	TRBJ2-2	CASSLDYQGTSGELFF	TGCGCCAGCAGCTTGGATTATCAGGGGACGTCCGGGGAGCTGTTTTTT
-	-	TRBV19	TRBJ1-6	CASRDRGPYNSPLHF	TGTGCCAGTAGGGACCGCGGGCCCTATAATTCACCCCTCCACTTT
TRBD1	-	TRBV7-8	TRBJ2-7	CASSSRDRGTHEQYF	TGTGCCAGCAGCTCCCGGGACAGGGGGACCCACGAGCAGTACTTC
TRBD1	-	TRBV24-1	TRBJ2-6	CATQGAGANVLTF	TGTGCCACCCAGGGGGCTGGGGCCAACGTCCTGACTTTC
-	-	TRBV28	TRBJ2-7	CASKEGSYEQYF	TGTGCCAGCAAGGAGGGTTCCTACGAGCAGTACTTC
TRBD1	-	TRBV6-2/TRBV6-3	TRBJ1-1	CASSFDRANTEAFF	TGTGCCAGCAGTTTTGACAGGGCGAACACTGAAGCTTTCTTT
TRBD2	-	TRBV5-4	TRBJ2-3	CASSLETSGRFGADTQYF	TGTGCCAGCAGCTTGGAAACTAGCGGGAGGTTCGGCGCAGATACGCAGTATTTT
TRBD2	-	TRBV4-3	TRBJ2-7	CASSQGWGLAGGNSYEQYF	TGCGCCAGCAGCCAAGGGTGGGGACTAGCGGGAGGCAACTCCTACGAGCAGTACTTC
-	-	TRBV6-1	TRBJ1-2	CASSEQGLKGYTF	TGTGCCAGCAGTGAGCAGGGATTGAAGGGCTACACCTTC
-	-	TRBV27	TRBJ2-5	CASTYSVARQYF	TGTGCCAGCACTTATAGCGTGGCGAGGCAGTACTTC
TRBD1	-	TRBV7-9	TRBJ2-7	CASSFGVRTGETYEQYF	TGTGCCAGCAGCTTCGGAGTCCGGACAGGGGAGACCTACGAGCAGTACTTC
TRBD1	-	TRBV18	TRBJ2-5	CASSLPGQGRQSWETQYF	TGTGCCAGCTCACTGCCGGGACAGGGCCGTCAGAGTTGGGAGACCCAGTACTTC